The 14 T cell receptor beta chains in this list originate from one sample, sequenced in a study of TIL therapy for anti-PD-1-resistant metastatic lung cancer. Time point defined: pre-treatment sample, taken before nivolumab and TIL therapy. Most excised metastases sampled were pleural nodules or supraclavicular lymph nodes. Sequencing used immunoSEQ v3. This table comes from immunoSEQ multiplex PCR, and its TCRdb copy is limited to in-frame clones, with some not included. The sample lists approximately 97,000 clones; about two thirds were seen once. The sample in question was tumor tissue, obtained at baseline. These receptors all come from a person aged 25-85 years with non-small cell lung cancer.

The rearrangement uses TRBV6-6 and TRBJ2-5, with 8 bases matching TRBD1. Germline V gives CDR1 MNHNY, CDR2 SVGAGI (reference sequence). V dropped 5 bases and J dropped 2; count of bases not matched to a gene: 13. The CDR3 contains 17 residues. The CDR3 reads CASSRNRGEVRQETQYF. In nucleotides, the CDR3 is TGTGCCAGCAGTCGAAACAGGGGGGAGGTTCGGCAAGAGACCCAGTACTTC.

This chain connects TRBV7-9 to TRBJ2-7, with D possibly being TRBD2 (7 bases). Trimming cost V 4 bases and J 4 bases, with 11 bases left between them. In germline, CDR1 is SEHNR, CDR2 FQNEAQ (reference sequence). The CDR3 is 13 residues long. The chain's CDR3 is CASSWEGTYEQYF. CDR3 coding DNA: TGTGCCAGCAGCTGGGAGGGGACATACGAGCAGTACTTC.

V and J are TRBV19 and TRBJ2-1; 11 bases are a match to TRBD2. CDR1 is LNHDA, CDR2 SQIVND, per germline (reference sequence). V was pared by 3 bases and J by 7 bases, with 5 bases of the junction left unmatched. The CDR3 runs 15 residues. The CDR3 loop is CASSIWGTSGNEQFF. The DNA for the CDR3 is TGTGCCAGTAGTATTTGGGGGACTAGCGGTAATGAGCAGTTCTTC.

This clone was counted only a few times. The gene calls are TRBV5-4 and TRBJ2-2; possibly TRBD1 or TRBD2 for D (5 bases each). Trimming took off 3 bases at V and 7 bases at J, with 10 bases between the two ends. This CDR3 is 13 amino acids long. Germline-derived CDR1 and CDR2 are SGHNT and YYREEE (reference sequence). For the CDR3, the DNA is TGTGCCAGCAGCTGGGACGCCGTCGGGGAGCTGTTTTTT. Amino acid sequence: CASSWDAVGELFF.

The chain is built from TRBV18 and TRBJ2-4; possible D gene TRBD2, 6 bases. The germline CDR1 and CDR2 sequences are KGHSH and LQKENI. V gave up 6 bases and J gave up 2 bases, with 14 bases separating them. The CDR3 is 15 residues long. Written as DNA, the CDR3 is TGTGCCAGCTCCCAGGAGGGTAATACCAAAAACATTCAGTACTTC. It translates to CASSQEGNTKNIQYF.

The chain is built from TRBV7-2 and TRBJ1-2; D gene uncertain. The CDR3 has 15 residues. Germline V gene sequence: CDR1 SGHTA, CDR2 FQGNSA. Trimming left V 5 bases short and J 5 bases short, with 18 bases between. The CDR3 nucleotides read TGTGCCAGCAGCCTAACCCCCGGTCCAGCGTATGGCTACACCTTC. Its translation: CASSLTPGPAYGYTF.

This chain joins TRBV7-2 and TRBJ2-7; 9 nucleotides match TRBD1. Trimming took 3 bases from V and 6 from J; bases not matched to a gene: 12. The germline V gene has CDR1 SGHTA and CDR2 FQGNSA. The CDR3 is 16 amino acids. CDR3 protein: CASSLQAGTGSSEQYF. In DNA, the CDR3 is TGTGCCAGCAGCTTGCAGGCGGGGACAGGGTCTAGCGAGCAGTACTTC.

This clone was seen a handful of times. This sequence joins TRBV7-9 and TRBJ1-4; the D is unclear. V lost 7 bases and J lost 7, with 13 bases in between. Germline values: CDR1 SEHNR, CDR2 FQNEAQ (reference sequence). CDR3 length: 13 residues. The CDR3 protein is CASTGPVGEKLFF. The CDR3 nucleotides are TGTGCCAGCACCGGGCCAGTTGGTGAAAAACTGTTTTTT.

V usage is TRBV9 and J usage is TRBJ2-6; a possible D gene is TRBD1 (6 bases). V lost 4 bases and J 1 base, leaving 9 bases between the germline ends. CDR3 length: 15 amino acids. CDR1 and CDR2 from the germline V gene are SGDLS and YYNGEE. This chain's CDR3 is CASSSQGSGANVLTF. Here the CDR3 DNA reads TGTGCCAGCAGCTCACAGGGATCTGGGGCCAACGTCCTGACTTTC.

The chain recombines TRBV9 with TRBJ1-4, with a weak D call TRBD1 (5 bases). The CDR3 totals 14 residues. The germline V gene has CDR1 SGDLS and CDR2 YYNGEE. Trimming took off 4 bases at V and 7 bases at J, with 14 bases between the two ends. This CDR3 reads CASSTWGAGEKLFF. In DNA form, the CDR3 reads TGTGCCAGCAGCACCTGGGGCGCAGGTGAAAAACTGTTTTTT.

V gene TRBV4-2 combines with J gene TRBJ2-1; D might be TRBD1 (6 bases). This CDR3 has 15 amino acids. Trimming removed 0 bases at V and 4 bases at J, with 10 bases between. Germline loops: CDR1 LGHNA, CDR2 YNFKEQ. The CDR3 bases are TGTGCCAGCAGCCAAGATTCGGGGACATACAATGAGCAGTTCTTC. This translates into CASSQDSGTYNEQFF.

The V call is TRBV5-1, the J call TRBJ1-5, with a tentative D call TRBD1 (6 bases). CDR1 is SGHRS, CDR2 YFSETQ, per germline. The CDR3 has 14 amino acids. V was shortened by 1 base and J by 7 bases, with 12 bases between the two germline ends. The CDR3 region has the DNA TGCGCCAGCAGCTTGCAGGGGCTCGGGCAGCCCCAGCATTTT. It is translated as CASSLQGLGQPQHF.

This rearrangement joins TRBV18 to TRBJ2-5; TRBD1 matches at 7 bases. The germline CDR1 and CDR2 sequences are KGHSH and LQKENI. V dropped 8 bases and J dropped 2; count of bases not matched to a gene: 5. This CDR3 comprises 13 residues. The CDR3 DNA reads TGTGCCAGCGCAATGGGACAGCAAGAGACCCAGTACTTC. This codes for CASAMGQQETQYF.

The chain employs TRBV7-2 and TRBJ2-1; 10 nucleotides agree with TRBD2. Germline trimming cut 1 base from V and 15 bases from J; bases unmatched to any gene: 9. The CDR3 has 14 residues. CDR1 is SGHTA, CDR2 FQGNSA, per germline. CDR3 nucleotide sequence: TGTGCCAGCAGCTTAGATGAGCTAGCGGGAGTGCTGTTCTTC. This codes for CASSLDELAGVLFF.